This TCR beta chain was obtained from a study of blood T cell repertoires in COVID-19 (dated by TCRdb to 2018 to 2021). About the investigation overall: The collaborator samples originated in the United States, Italy and Spain and spanned the acute and convalescent phases of COVID-19. HLA class I and class II types, where available, came from metadata supplied by the sample provider rather than from assay-based typing. The samples were drawn from the first 160 participants of the ongoing ImmuneRACE study and from some 1,300 subjects provided by 6 global collaborators. The repertoires were made available in a free public database intended to serve as a resource for research on the immune response to SARS-CoV-2. The material from the prospective study consisted of cDNA or gDNA derived from T cells, B-cell-depleted T cells, or PBMCs. Nearly every sample came with metadata listing a de-identified subject ID, COVID-19 status, age in years and sex. Deeply sampled blood TCRbeta repertoires from subjects exposed to, actively infected with, or recovered from COVID-19 were included in the dataset.

The immunoSEQ Assay, a bias-controlled multiplex PCR, was used to amplify TCRbeta CDR3 regions from genomic DNA. Concerning the study's data processing: Within the assay, amplification of reference gene primers was used to estimate how many nucleated cells each sample contained. Sequence reads were collapsed and filtered to measure the absolute abundance of every unique TCRbeta CDR3 rearrangement. For each sample, productive Simpson clonality was calculated as the square root of Simpson's diversity index across productive rearrangements. TCRdb's version of the immuneACCESS table is confined to in-frame rearrangements and falls short of the full clone set. An unresolved V gene accounts for under half of the shortfall where checked; the remainder is of unknown origin. The D gene and trimming were derived from the DNA, and the V and J assignments and clone size from that table. A total of roughly 100,000 clones appear in this sample, about 70% of them only once. The ten largest clones take up 0.9% of the sample.

The collaborating institutions used their own protocols to collect whole blood in K2EDTA tubes. Collaborator samples were shipped for TCRbeta analysis as frozen whole blood, isolated PBMCs, or DNA extracted from either sample type. General conclusions and limits of the study: Clinical and demographic metadata were provided uncurated, with the amount varying by source and participant.

As for this clone: No cognate antigen has been identified for it. Base qualities are missing; no much larger clone stands one base away.

This clonotype was sampled from a human donor with acute or convalescent COVID-19. The donor label of this sample is uncertain. Sequencing was performed on peripheral blood.

The CDR3 reads as follows: CASSRAGSTDTQYF. In nucleotide form, the sequence is TGTGCCAGCAGCCGAGCAGGTAGCACAGATACGCAGTATTTT. The chain uses TRBV3-1 (or the pseudogene TRBV3-2) and TRBJ2-3, with an unclear D gene assignment. As encoded in the germline V gene (reference sequence), CDR1 is LGHDT while CDR2 is YNNKEL. The V and J ends are trimmed by 4 bases and 0 bases, leaving 8 bases between them. The CDR3 spans 14 residues, from the cysteine through the phenylalanine. Only the CDR3 part of the read is kept: 42 bases, read in frame from the first base.